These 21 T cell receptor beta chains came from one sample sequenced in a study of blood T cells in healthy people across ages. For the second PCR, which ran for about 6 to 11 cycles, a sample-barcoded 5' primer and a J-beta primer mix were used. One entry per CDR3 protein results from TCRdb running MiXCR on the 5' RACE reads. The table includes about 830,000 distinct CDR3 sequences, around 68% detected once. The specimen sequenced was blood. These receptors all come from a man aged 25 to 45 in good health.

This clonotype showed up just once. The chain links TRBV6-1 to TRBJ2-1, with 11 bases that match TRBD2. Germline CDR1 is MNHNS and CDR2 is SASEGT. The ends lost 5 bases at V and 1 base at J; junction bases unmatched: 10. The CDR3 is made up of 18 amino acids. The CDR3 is CASSRHSGGAGSYNEQFF. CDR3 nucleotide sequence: TGTGCCAGCAGTCGTCATAGCGGGGGGGCCGGGTCCTACAATGAGCAGTTCTTC.

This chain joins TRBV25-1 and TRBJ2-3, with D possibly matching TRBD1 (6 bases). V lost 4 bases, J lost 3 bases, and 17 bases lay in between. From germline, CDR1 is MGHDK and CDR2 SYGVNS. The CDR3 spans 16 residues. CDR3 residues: CASSATPGENTDTQYF. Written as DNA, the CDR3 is TGTGCCAGCAGTGCAACGCCAGGGGAGAATACAGATACGCAGTATTTT.

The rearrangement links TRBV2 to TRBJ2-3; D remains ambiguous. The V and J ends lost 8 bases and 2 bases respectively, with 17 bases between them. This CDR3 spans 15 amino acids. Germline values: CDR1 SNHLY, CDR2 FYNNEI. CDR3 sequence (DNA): TGTGCCAGCCAAGACCCCCCGACCTCCACAGATACGCAGTATTTT. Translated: CASQDPPTSTDTQYF.

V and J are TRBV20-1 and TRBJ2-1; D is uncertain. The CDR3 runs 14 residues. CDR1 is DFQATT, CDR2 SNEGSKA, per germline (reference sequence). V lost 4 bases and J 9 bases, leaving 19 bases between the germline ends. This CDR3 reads CSATRAPAQSEQFF. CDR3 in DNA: TGCAGTGCTACCAGAGCCCCCGCTCAAAGTGAGCAGTTCTTC.

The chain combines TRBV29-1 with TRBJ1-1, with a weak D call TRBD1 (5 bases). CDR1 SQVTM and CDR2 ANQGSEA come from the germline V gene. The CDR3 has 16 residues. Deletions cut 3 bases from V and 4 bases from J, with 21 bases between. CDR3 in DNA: TGCAGCGTTGATGGGGCAGGACTCCACCCGGGCACTGAAGCTTTCTTT. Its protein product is CSVDGAGLHPGTEAFF.

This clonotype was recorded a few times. This CDR3 is CASSLDGLARETQYF. For the CDR3, the DNA is TGTGCCAGCAGCTTAGATGGACTAGCGCGGGAGACCCAGTACTTC. The chain is built from TRBV7-8 and TRBJ2-5; 9 nucleotides match TRBD2. The CDR3 spans 15 residues. Germline V lookup: CDR1 SGHVS, CDR2 FQNEAQ. V lost 1 base to trimming and J lost 5 bases; unmatched junction nucleotides: 5.

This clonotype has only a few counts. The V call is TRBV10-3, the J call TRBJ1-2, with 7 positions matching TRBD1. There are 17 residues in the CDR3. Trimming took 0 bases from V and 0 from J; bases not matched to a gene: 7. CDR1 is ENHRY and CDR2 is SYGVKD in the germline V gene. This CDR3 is CAISESGTVPPNYGYTF. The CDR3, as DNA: TGTGCCATCAGTGAGTCGGGGACAGTCCCTCCTAACTATGGCTACACCTTC.

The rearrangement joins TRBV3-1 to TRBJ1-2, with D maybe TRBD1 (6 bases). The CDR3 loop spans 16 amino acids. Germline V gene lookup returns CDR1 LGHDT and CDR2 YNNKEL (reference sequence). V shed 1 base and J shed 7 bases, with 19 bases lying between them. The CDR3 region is CASSQVFGRGSGGYTF. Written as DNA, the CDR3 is TGTGCCAGCAGCCAAGTGTTTGGCAGGGGTTCTGGTGGCTACACCTTC.

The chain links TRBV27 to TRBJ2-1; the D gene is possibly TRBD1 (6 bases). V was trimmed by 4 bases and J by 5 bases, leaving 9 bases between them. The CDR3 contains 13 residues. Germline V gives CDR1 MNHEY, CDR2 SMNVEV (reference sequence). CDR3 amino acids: CASSSDSDNEQFF. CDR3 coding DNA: TGTGCCAGCAGTTCGGACAGTGACAATGAGCAGTTCTTC.

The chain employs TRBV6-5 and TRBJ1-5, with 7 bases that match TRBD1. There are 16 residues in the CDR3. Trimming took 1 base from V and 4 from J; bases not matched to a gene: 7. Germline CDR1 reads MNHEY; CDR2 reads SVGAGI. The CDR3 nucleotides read TGTGCCAGCAGTTACTTCCGACAGGGTTCTAATCAGCCCCAGCATTTT. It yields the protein CASSYFRQGSNQPQHF.

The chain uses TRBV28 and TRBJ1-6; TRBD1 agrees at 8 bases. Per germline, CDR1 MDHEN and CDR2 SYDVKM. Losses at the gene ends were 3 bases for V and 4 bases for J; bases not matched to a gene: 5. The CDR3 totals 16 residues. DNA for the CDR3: TGTGCCAGCAGTTTCGAAGGGGACAGGTATAATTCACCCCTCCACTTT. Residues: CASSFEGDRYNSPLHF.

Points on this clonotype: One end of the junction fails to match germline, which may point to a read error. CDR3 sequence (DNA): TGTGCCAGCAGTGGGGACTATAGCTACACCTTC. Translating it yields CASSGDYSYTF. The chain links TRBV6-1 to TRBJ1-2; possibly TRBD1 for D (5 bases). Germline lookup yields CDR1 MNHNS and CDR2 SASEGT. CDR3 length equals 11 residues.

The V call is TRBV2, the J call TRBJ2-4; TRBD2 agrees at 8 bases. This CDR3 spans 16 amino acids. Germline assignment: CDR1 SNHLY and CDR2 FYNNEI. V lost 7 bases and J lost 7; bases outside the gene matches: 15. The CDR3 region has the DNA TGTGCCAGCACTCAAAGGAGGGGACTAGGAGGCAACATTCAGTACTTC. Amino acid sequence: CASTQRRGLGGNIQYF.

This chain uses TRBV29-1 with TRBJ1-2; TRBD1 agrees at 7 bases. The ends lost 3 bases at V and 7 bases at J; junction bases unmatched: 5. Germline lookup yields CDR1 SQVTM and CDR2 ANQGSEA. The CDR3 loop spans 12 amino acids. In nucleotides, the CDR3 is TGCAGCGTTGACAAGGGGGCCTCTGGCTACACCTTC. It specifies CSVDKGASGYTF.

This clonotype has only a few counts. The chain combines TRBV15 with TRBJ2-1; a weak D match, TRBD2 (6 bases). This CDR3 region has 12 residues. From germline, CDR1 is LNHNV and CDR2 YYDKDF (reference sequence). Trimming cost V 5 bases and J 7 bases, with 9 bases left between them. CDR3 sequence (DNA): TGTGCCACCAGCCTGGGGGGAAATGAGCAGTTCTTC. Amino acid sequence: CATSLGGNEQFF. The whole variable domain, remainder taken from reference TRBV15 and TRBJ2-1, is DAMVIQNPRYQVTQFGKPVTLSCSQTLNHNVMYWYQQKSSQAPKLLFHYYDKDFNNEADTPDNFQSRRPNTSFCFLDIRSPGLGDTAMYLCATSLGGNEQFFGPGTRLTVL.

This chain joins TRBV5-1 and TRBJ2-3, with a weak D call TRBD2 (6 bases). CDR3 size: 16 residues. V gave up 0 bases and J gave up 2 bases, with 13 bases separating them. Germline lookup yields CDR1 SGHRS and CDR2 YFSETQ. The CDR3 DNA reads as TGCGCCAGCAGCTTGGTGACTAGTCTCTCCACAGATACGCAGTATTTT. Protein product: CASSLVTSLSTDTQYF.

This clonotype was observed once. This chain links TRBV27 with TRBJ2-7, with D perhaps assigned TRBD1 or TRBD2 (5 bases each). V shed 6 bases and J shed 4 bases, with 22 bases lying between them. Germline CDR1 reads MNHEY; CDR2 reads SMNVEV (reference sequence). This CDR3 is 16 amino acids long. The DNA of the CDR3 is TGTGCCAGCAGCCCCTCTTGGGGACGGACGATATACGAGCAGTACTTC. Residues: CASSPSWGRTIYEQYF.

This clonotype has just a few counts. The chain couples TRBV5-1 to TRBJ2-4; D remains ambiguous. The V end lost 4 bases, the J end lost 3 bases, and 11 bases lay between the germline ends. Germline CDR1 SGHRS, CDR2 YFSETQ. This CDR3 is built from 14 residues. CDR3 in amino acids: CASSINTDKNIQYF. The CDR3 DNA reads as TGCGCCAGCAGCATCAACACGGACAAAAACATTCAGTACTTC.

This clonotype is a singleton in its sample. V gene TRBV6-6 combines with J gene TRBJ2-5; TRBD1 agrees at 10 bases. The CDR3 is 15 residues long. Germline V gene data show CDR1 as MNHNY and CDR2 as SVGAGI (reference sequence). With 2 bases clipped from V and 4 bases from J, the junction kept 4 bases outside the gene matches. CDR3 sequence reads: CASSYRDRGGETQYF. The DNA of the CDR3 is TGTGCCAGCAGTTACCGGGACAGGGGAGGAGAGACCCAGTACTTC.

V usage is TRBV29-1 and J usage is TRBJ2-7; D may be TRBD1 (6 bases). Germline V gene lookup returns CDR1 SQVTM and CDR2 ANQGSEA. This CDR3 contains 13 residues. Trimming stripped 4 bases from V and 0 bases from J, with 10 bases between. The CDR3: CSVVETGSYEQYF. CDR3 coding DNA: TGCAGCGTTGTCGAGACAGGCTCCTACGAGCAGTACTTC.

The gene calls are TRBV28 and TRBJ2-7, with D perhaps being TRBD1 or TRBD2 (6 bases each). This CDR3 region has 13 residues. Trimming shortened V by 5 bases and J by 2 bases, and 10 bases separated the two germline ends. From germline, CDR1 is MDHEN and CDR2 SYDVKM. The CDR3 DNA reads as TGTGCCAGCAGTGGGGGGCCTACCTACGAGCAGTACTTC. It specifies CASSGGPTYEQYF.